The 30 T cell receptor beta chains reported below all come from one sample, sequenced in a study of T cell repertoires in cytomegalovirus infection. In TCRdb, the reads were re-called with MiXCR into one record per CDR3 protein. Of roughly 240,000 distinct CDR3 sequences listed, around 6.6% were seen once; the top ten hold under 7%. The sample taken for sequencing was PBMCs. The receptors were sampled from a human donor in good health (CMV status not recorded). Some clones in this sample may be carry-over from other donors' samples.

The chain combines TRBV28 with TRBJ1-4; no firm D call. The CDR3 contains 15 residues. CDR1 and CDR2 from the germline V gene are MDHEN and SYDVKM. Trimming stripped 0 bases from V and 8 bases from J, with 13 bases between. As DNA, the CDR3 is TGTGCCAGCAGTTTATGGACCGAGGGAAGGGAAAAACTGTTTTTT. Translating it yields CASSLWTEGREKLFF. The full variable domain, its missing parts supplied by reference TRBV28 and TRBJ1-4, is DVKVTQSSRYLVKRTGEKVFLECVQDMDHENMFWYRQDPGLGLRLIYFSYDVKMKEKGDIPEGYSVSREKKERFSLILESASTNQTSMYLCASSLWTEGREKLFFGSGTQLSVL.

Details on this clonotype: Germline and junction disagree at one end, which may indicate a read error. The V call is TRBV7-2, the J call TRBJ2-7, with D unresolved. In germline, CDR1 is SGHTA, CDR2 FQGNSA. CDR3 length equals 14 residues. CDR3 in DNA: TGTGCCAGCAGCCCTACCAGATTCTCCTACGATCAGTACTTC. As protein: CASSPTRFSYDQYF.

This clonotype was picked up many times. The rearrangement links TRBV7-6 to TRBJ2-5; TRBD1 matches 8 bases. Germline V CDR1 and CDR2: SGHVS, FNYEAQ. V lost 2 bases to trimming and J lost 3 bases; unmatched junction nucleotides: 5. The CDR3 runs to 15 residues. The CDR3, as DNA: TGTGCCAGCAGCTTATGGTCAGGGGGCGAAGAGACCCAGTACTTC. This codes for CASSLWSGGEETQYF.

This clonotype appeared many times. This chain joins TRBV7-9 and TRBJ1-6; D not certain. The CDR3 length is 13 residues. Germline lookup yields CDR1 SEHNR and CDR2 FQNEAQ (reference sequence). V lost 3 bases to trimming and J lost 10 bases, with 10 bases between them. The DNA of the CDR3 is TGTGCCAGCAGCTTGAATTTAGCGTCACCCCTCCACTTT. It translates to CASSLNLASPLHF.

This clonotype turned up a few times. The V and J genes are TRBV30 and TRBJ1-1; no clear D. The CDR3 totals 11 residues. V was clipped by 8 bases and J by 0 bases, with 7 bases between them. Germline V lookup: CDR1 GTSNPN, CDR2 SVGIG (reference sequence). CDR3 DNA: TGTGCCCAAGGGTTGAACACTGAAGCTTTCTTT. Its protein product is CAQGLNTEAFF.

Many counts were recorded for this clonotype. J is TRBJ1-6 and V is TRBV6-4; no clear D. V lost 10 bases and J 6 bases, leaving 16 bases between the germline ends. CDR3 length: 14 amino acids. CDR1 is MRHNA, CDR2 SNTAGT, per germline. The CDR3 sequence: CATLRVFINSPLHF. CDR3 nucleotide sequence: TGTGCCACCCTTCGGGTCTTTATTAATTCACCCCTCCACTTT.

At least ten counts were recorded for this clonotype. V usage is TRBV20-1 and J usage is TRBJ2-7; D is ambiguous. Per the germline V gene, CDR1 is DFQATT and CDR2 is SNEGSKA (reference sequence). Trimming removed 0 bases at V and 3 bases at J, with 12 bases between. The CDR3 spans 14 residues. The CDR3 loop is CSAREGNSIYEQYF. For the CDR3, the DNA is TGCAGTGCTAGAGAGGGGAATTCTATCTACGAGCAGTACTTC.

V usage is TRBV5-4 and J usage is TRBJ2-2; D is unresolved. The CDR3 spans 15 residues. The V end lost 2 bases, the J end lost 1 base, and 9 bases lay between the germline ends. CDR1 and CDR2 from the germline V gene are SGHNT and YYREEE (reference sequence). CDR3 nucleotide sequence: TGTGCCAGCAGCTTCAAGGGCGAGAACACCGGGGAGCTGTTTTTT. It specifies CASSFKGENTGELFF.

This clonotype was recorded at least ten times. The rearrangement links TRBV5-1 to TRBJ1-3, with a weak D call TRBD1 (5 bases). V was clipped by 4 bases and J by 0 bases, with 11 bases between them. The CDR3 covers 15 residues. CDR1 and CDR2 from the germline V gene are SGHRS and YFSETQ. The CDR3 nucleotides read TGCGCCAGCAGCCCGGACACATACTCTGGAAACACCATATATTTT. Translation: CASSPDTYSGNTIYF.

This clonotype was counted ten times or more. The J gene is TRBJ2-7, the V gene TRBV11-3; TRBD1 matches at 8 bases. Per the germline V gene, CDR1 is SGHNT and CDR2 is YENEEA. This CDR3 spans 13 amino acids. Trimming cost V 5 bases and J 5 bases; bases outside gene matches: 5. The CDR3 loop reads CASSLTGANEQYF. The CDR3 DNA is TGTGCCAGCAGCCTGACAGGGGCGAACGAGCAGTACTTC.

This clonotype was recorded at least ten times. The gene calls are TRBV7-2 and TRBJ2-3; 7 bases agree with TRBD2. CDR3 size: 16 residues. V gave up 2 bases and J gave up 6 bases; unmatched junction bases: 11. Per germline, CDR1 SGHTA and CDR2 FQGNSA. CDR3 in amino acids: CASSLYGLGRLDTQYF. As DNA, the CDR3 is TGTGCCAGCAGCTTATATGGACTAGGACGCCTCGATACGCAGTATTTT.

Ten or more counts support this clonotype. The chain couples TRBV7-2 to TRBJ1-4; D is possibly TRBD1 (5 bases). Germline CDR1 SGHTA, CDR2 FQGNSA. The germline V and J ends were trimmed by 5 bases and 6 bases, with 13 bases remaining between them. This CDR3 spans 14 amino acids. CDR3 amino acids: CASSGDVSDEKLFF. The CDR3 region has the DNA TGTGCCAGCAGCGGGGACGTCTCTGATGAAAAACTGTTTTTT.

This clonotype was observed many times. The CDR3 is CASSLQRQGYEQYF. The DNA of the CDR3 is TGTGCCAGCAGCTTGCAAAGACAGGGATACGAGCAGTACTTC. The J gene is TRBJ2-7, the V gene TRBV7-2; the match to TRBD1 covers 7 bases. Losses at the gene ends were 3 bases for V and 4 bases for J; bases not matched to a gene: 6. Germline V gene sequence: CDR1 SGHTA, CDR2 FQGNSA. The CDR3 has 14 residues.

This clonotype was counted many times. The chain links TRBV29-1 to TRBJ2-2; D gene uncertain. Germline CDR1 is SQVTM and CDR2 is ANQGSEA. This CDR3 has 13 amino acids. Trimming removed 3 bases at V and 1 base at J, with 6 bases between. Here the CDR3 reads CSVDEGNTGELFF. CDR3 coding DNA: TGCAGCGTTGATGAAGGGAACACCGGGGAGCTGTTTTTT.

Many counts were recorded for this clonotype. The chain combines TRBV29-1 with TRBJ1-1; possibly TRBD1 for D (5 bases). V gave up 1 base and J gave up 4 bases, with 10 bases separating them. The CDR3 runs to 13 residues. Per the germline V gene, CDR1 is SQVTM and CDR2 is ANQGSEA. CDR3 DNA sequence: TGCAGCGTTGAAGGACAGTCGATCACTGAAGCTTTCTTT. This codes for CSVEGQSITEAFF.

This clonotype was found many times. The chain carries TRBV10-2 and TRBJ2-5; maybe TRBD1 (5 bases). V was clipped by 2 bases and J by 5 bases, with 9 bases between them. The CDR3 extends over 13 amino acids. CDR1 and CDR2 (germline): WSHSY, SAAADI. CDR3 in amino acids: CASSETRAETQYF. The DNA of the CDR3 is TGCGCCAGCAGTGAGACCAGGGCGGAGACCCAGTACTTC.

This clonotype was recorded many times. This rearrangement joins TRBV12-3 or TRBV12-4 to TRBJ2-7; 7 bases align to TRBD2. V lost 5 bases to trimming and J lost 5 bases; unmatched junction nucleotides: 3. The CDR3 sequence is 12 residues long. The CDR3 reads CASSPGLDEQYF. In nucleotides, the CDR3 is TGTGCCAGCAGTCCCGGACTAGACGAGCAGTACTTC.

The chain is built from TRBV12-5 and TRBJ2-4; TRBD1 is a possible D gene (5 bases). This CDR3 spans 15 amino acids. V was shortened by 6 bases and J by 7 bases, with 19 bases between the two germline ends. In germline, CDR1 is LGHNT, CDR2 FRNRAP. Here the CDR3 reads CASGLREQEKNIQYF. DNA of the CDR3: TGTGCTAGTGGCCTAAGGGAACAGGAAAAGAACATTCAGTACTTC. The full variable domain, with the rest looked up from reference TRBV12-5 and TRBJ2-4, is DARVTQTPRHKVTEMGQEVTMRCQPILGHNTVFWYRQTMMQGLELLAYFRNRAPLDDSGMPKDRFSAEMPDATLATLKIQPSEPRDSAVYFCASGLREQEKNIQYFGAGTRLSVL.

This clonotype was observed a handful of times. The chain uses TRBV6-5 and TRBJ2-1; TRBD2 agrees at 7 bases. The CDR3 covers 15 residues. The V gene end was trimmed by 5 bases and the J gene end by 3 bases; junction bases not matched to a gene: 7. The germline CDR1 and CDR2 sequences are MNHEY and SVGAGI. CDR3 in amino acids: CASSPGSGVYNEQFF. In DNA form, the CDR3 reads TGTGCCAGCAGTCCCGGAAGCGGGGTCTACAATGAGCAGTTCTTC.

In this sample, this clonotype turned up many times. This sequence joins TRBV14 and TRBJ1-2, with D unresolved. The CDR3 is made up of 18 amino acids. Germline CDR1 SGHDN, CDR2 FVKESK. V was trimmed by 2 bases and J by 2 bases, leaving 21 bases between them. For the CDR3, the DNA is TGTGCCAGCAGCCAAATATCAAAGAGCGGACTCCTAAACTATGGCTACACCTTC. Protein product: CASSQISKSGLLNYGYTF.

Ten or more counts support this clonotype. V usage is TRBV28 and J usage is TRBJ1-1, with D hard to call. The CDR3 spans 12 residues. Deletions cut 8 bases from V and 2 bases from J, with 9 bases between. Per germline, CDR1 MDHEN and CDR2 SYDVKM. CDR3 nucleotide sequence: TGTGCCAGCGGCCCCCTAAACACTGAAGCTTTCTTT. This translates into CASGPLNTEAFF.

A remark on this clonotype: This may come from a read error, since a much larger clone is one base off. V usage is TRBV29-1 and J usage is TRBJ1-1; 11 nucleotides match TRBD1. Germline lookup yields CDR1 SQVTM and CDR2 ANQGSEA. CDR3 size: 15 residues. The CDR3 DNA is TGCAGCGCCCACTCTGGGACAGGGGGAAACACTGAAGCTTTGTTT. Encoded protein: CSAHSGTGGNTEALF.

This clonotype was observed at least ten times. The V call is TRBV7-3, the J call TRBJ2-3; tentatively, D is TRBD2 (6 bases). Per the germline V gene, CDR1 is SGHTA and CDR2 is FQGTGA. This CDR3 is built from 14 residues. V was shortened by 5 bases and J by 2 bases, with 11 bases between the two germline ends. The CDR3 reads CASSRGLHTDTQYF. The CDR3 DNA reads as TGTGCCAGCAGCAGGGGACTGCACACAGATACGCAGTATTTT.

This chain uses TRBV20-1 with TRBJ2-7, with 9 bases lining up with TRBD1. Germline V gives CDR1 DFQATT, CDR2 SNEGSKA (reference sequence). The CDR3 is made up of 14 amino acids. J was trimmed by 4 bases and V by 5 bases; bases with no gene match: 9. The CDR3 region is CSAEGQGRDYEQYF. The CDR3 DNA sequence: TGCAGTGCTGAAGGACAGGGGAGGGATTACGAGCAGTACTTC.

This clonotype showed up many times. CDR3 region: CASSWGSQETQYF. In DNA, the CDR3 is TGTGCCAGCAGTTGGGGCAGCCAAGAGACCCAGTACTTC. V usage is TRBV6-2 or TRBV6-3 and J usage is TRBJ2-5; TRBD1 might be the D (5 bases). This CDR3 has 13 amino acids. The germline gives CDR1 MNHEY, CDR2 SVGEGT. V lost 4 bases and J 1 base, leaving 7 bases between the germline ends.

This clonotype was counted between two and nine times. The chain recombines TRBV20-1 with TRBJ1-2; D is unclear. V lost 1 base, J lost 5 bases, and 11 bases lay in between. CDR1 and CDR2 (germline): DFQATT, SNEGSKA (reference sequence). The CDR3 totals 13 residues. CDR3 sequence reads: CSARVNGFYGYTF. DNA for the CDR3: TGCAGTGCTAGAGTGAACGGATTTTATGGCTACACCTTC.

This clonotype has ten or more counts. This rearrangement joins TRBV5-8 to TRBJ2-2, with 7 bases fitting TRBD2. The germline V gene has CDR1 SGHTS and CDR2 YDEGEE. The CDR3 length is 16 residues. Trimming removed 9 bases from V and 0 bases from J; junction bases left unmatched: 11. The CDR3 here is CATLQPGGPNTGELFF. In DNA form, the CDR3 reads TGTGCCACCCTTCAGCCGGGGGGACCGAACACCGGGGAGCTGTTTTTT.

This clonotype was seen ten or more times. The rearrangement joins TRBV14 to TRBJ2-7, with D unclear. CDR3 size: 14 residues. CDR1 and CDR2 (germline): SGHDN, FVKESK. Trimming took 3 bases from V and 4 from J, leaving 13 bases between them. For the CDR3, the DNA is TGTGCCAGCAGCCACCTAGGGCAGCTTTACGAGCAGTACTTC. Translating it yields CASSHLGQLYEQYF.

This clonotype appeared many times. The CDR3 loop reads CASSQPGRGQNNEQFF. In nucleotides, the CDR3 is TGCGCCAGCAGCCAACCTGGTCGAGGACAGAACAATGAGCAGTTCTTC. This chain joins TRBV4-1 and TRBJ2-1, with a possible D match to TRBD1 (6 bases). The CDR3 consists of 16 residues. From germline, CDR1 is MGHRA and CDR2 YSYEKL. V dropped 2 bases and J dropped 5 bases, with 16 bases sitting between them.

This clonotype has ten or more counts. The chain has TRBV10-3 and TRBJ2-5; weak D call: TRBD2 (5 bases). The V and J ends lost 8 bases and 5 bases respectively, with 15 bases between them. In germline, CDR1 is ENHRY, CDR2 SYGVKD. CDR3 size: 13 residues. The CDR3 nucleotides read TGTGCCATCGGTACCTCGGGCGGGGAGACCCAGTACTTC. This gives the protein CAIGTSGGETQYF.